This TCR beta chain was captured by sequencing in a study of tumor-infiltrating lymphocytes in primary liver carcinoma. The CDR3 length is 18 residues. J lost 1 base, V lost 5 bases, and 15 bases had no gene match. For each extraction, RNA and DNA were obtained together from about 19-30 mg of unsorted bulk tissue. Treatment of the patients' primary liver carcinoma consisted of surgical resection. Viable tumor cells exceeded 75% in all tumor samples. This clonotype appeared a few times. Its cognate antigen is unknown. Study-wide points: Only about 7.5-24% of top clones occurred in every one of the five tumor regions. Tumor specimens were characterized by a significantly higher top-250-clone fraction than blood (p = 0.039).

Starting material of around 490 ng total RNA yielded TCR beta cDNA via a constant-region primer. What produced the TCR beta libraries was three nested multiplex PCR rounds using slightly modified ARM-PCR. TRBV1-TRBV30 forward and Cbeta reverse primers drove the first two approximately 11-cycle rounds. TCRdb called the multiplex PCR reads again in MiXCR, with one record for every CDR3 protein. The table has approximately 110,000 distinct CDR3 sequences, 50% to 65% seen once. The sequence came from an older woman with primary liver carcinoma and hepatitis B virus infection. Sequenced material: liver tumor tissue from sampling region 1. Documented subset: tumor region T1, superior pole. The rearrangement links TRBV12-3 or TRBV12-4 to TRBJ2-5; 8 bases map to TRBD2. CDR3 amino acids: CASSLHLTSASPQETQYF. The CDR3 nucleotides are TGTGCCAGCAGTCTCCACTTGACTAGCGCCAGCCCCCAAGAGACCCAGTACTTC.